This T cell receptor beta chain was sequenced in a study of T cells in Graves' hyperthyroidism and ophthalmopathy. Study results and caveats: It was a median around 6 months before onset that the model predicted ophthalmopathy.

The germline V gene has CDR1 MNHEY and CDR2 SVGAGI. The V segment lost 4 bases and the J segment 4 bases; nucleotides outside the gene matches: 2. The CDR3 is 13 residues long. Points on this clonotype: Its antigen is still unknown.

The CDR3 regions of TCR beta were amplified from RNA transcripts. Carried out on the TCR CDR3, a first-round RT-PCR used the HTBI primer set. TCRdb called the multiplex PCR reads again in MiXCR, with one record for every CDR3 protein. The top ten hold roughly a sixth of the sample, which has about 770,000 distinct CDR3 sequences, approximately 19% seen once. The study enrolled patients aged 18 to 65 with newly diagnosed hyperthyroidism of under 2 months' duration. Sequenced input: blood. The chain links TRBV6-5 to TRBJ1-2; TRBD1 matches 8 bases. The clonotype was recovered from a woman aged 45-60 years with Graves' hyperthyroidism that later progressed to Graves' ophthalmopathy. DNA for the CDR3: TGTGCCAGCAGTTTCGGGACAGGCTATGGCTACACCTTC. Translated, it gives CASSFGTGYGYTF.